These T cell receptor beta chains were read from a single sample in a study of CD8 T cells in ankylosing spondylitis. TCRdb reprocessed the 5' RACE reads with MiXCR, giving one entry per CDR3 protein. The sample has under 200,000 distinct CDR3 sequences, approximately 10% seen once; the top ten hold about 15%. Sequenced input: blood, either unsorted or a sorted T cell fraction (not recorded which). The source of these receptors is a female donor with ankylosing spondylitis or in good health (not recorded which). The CDR3 runs from the conserved cysteine through the conserved F or W. The D gene is left open where the match is weak. Size tells how often a clone was seen (once, few, many) or the class of an expanded clone, and some rows leave it out.

>TRBV12-3/TRBV12-4|.|TRBJ1-2|many
CASSFPSVGRDYGYTF
TGTGCCAGCAGTTTTCCCTCAGTAGGGAGGGACTATGGCTACACCTTC
>TRBV20-1|.|TRBJ1-1|.
CSARVEGMNTEAFF
TGCAGTGCTAGAGTGGAGGGAATGAACACTGAAGCTTTCTTT
>TRBV2|.|TRBJ2-7|few
CASREGQSYEQYF
TGTGCCAGCAGGGAAGGACAGTCCTACGAGCAGTACTTC
>TRBV20-1|TRBD1|TRBJ2-5|few
CSARTGQGEETQYF
TGCAGTGCTAGAACCGGACAGGGTGAGGAGACCCAGTACTTC
>TRBV7-9|TRBD1|TRBJ1-1|.
CASSLGQGVLPAFF
TGTGCCAGCAGTCTGGGACAGGGGGTCCTTCCGGCTTTCTTT
>TRBV20-1|.|TRBJ1-1|many
CSARRDTEAFF
TGCAGTGCTAGACGGGACACTGAAGCTTTCTTT
>TRBV14|TRBD1|TRBJ1-2|.
CASSHAQTGVDGYTF
TGTGCCAGCAGCCATGCCCAGACAGGGGTCGACGGCTACACCTTC
>TRBV27|TRBD1|TRBJ2-7|.
CASSSRDSDSYEQYF
TGTGCCAGCAGTTCCCGGGACAGTGACTCCTACGAGCAGTACTTC
>TRBV4-3|TRBD2|TRBJ2-7|.
CASSLSSGSSYEQYF
TGCGCCAGCAGCCTCTCTAGCGGGAGTTCCTACGAGCAGTACTTC
>TRBV7-2|.|TRBJ1-4|few
CASSLGGSGYEKLFF
TGTGCCAGCAGCTTAGGGGGGTCAGGGTATGAAAAACTGTTTTTT
>TRBV7-9|.|TRBJ2-3|few
CASSTRGTSTDTQYF
TGTGCCAGCAGCACTAGAGGGACTAGCACAGATACGCAGTATTTT
>TRBV2|.|TRBJ1-1|few
CASSEAGGSRTEAFF
TGTGCCAGCAGTGAAGCGGGAGGAAGTCGGACTGAAGCTTTCTTT
>TRBV7-2|.|TRBJ2-1|few
CASSLAANNEQFF
TGTGCCAGCAGCTTAGCGGCAAACAATGAGCAGTTCTTC
>TRBV13|.|TRBJ2-2|.
CARSLVRRAGGELFF
TGTGCCAGAAGCTTAGTCAGGAGGGCCGGCGGGGAGCTGTTTTTT
>TRBV10-2|.|TRBJ2-1|.
CASSESRVDEQFF
TGCGCCAGCAGTGAGTCGCGGGTCGATGAGCAGTTCTTC
>TRBV6-6|.|TRBJ2-7|few
CASSYGKTEQYF
TGTGCCAGCAGTTACGGGAAGACGGAGCAGTACTTC
>TRBV7-9|.|TRBJ2-2|many
CASSPSAGELFF
TGTGCCAGCAGCCCTTCGGCCGGGGAGCTGTTTTTT
>TRBV6-2/TRBV6-3|.|TRBJ1-5|few
CASSYLLLGGQDQPQHF
TGTGCCAGCAGTTACCTCCTTCTCGGGGGGCAAGATCAGCCCCAGCATTTT
>TRBV5-5|.|TRBJ2-2|.
CAISPRGGELFF
TGTGCCATCAGCCCCAGGGGCGGGGAGCTGTTTTTT
>TRBV27|.|TRBJ2-1|.
CASSPFGRSYNEQFF
TGTGCCAGCAGTCCCTTTGGACGCTCCTACAATGAGCAGTTCTTC
>TRBV6-6|.|TRBJ2-4|few
CASSFRVPNIQYF
TGTGCCAGCAGTTTCCGGGTCCCAAACATTCAGTACTTC
>TRBV9|.|TRBJ2-1|few
CASSGAGRRLYNEQFF
TGTGCCAGCAGCGGGGCGGGGAGGAGGCTTTACAATGAGCAGTTCTTC
>TRBV12-3/TRBV12-4|TRBD1|TRBJ1-3|.
CASSRTGEGGNTIYF
TGTGCCAGCAGTCGCACAGGGGAAGGTGGAAACACCATATATTTT
>TRBV11-2|.|TRBJ2-7|few
CASSLALDRTEQYF
TGTGCCAGCAGCTTAGCGCTCGACAGGACCGAGCAGTACTTC
>TRBV6-2/TRBV6-3|TRBD2|TRBJ2-3|.
CASSYYPPGLAGTGGTDTQYF
TGTGCCAGCAGTTATTACCCCCCGGGACTAGCGGGAACCGGGGGCACAGATACGCAGTATTTT
>TRBV9|.|TRBJ2-3|few
CASSVGLDTQYF
TGTGCCAGCAGCGTAGGGCTTGATACGCAGTATTTT
>TRBV28|.|TRBJ1-1|few
CASGGGREAFF
TGTGCCAGCGGGGGGGGACGAGAAGCTTTCTTT
>TRBV7-2|.|TRBJ2-7|.
CASSLDGGSYEQYF
TGTGCCAGCAGCTTAGACGGGGGATCCTACGAGCAGTACTTC
>TRBV20-1|TRBD2|TRBJ2-1|few
CSAPSGTFAYNEQFF
TGCAGTGCTCCGAGCGGGACCTTTGCCTACAATGAGCAGTTCTTC
>TRBV29-1|TRBD1|TRBJ2-1|many
CSVPSSGQGGNEQFF
TGCAGCGTTCCGTCGTCGGGACAGGGCGGGAATGAGCAGTTCTTC
>TRBV15|.|TRBJ2-3|.
CATSRDNPTDTQYF
TGTGCCACCAGCAGAGATAACCCCACAGATACGCAGTATTTT
>TRBV27|TRBD2|TRBJ2-1|.
CASSYGTSGRNEQFF
TGTGCCAGCAGTTATGGCACTAGCGGGAGGAATGAGCAGTTCTTC
>TRBV7-8|TRBD1|TRBJ1-5|.
CASSLAGRGGQPQHF
TGTGCCAGCAGCTTAGCTGGCAGGGGGGGGCAGCCCCAGCATTTT
>TRBV29-1|.|TRBJ2-1|many
CSVESARTETNEQFF
TGCAGCGTTGAAAGTGCTCGGACGGAGACGAATGAGCAGTTCTTC
>TRBV6-1|.|TRBJ2-1|few
CASNRLESSYNEQFF
TGTGCCAGCAACCGACTCGAGAGCTCCTACAATGAGCAGTTCTTC
>TRBV9|.|TRBJ2-7|.
CASSAGTLTSYEQYF
TGTGCCAGCAGTGCCGGGACCCTCACCTCCTACGAGCAGTACTTC
>TRBV16|.|TRBJ1-5|few
CASSHLREGGQPQHF
TGTGCCAGCAGCCACCTCAGGGAGGGGGGACAGCCCCAGCATTTT